One and the same sample provided the 5 T cell receptor beta chains below, sequenced in a study of STAT5B mutations in CD4+ large granular lymphocyte leukemia. Measured with immunoSEQ multiplex PCR; TCRdb has only the in-frame clones, and not every one. The sample has 31,000 or so clones, 65% to 80% seen once. The sample comprised CD4+ T cells from blood buffy coats. All receptors derive from a human donor in good health.

The chain links TRBV28 to TRBJ2-7; D not resolved. The CDR3 is made up of 14 amino acids. Germline V gene sequence: CDR1 MDHEN, CDR2 SYDVKM. V lost 0 bases, J lost 2 bases, and 8 bases lay in between. Here the CDR3 reads CASSLWGGTYEQYF. In DNA form, the CDR3 reads TGTGCCAGCAGTTTATGGGGCGGCACCTACGAGCAGTACTTC.

This clone was detected a few times. The rearrangement uses TRBV7-8 and TRBJ2-7; perhaps TRBD2 as D (5 bases). This CDR3 comprises 14 residues. Germline CDR1 reads SGHVS; CDR2 reads FQNEAQ. Trimming cost V 7 bases and J 0 bases, with 13 bases left between them. The CDR3 DNA reads TGTGCCAGCACCCGGACGGGGAGCTCCTACGAGCAGTACTTC. This codes for CASTRTGSSYEQYF.

J is TRBJ1-2 and V is TRBV4-1; D is ambiguous. The V end was cut by 4 bases, the J end by 2 bases, with 11 bases between. Germline V CDR1 and CDR2: MGHRA, YSYEKL. This CDR3 is built from 14 residues. The CDR3 loop reads CASSREEANYGYTF. The DNA of the CDR3 is TGCGCCAGCAGCCGGGAGGAAGCAAACTATGGCTACACCTTC.

The CDR3 region is CASSAGGHNEQFF. DNA for the CDR3: TGTGCCAGCAGTGCGGGGGGGCACAATGAGCAGTTCTTC. The gene calls are TRBV6-4 and TRBJ2-1; TRBD2 matches at 8 bases. Germline CDR1 is MRHNA and CDR2 is SNTAGT. J gave up 5 bases and V 4 bases, and 1 base lay outside the gene matches. CDR3 length: 13 amino acids.

This rearrangement joins TRBV6-5 to TRBJ1-2, with unresolved D. There are 12 residues in the CDR3. The germline CDR1 and CDR2 sequences are MNHEY and SVGAGI. V lost 4 bases to trimming and J lost 4 bases, with 7 bases between them. CDR3 nucleotides: TGTGCCAGCAGTTCCAGACGCTATGGCTACACCTTC. Translated: CASSSRRYGYTF.